Below are 30 T cell receptor beta chains sequenced from a single sample in a study of T cells in Graves' hyperthyroidism and ophthalmopathy. The investigators amplified TCR beta CDR3 regions from RNA transcripts. During a first-round RT-PCR of the TCR CDR3, the HTBI primer set was used. TCRdb itself ran the multiplex PCR reads through MiXCR, one entry per CDR3 protein. There are hundreds of thousands of distinct CDR3 sequences in the sample; 12% to 15% occur only once, and more than 11% lies in the top ten. Material: blood. The receptors stem from a woman between 40 and 50 years old with Graves' hyperthyroidism.

This clonotype was found many times. The CDR3 reads CASRSGQGDETQYF. In nucleotides, the CDR3 is TGTGCCAGCAGGTCGGGACAGGGTGATGAGACCCAGTACTTC. This chain links TRBV12-3 or TRBV12-4 with TRBJ2-5, with 9 bases fitting TRBD1. This CDR3 comprises 14 residues. V trimming: 6 bases; J trimming: 5 bases; junction bases outside the gene matches: 7.

This clonotype has a count of ten or more. This chain connects TRBV9 to TRBJ2-7, with 7 bases matching TRBD1. J was trimmed by 7 bases and V by 0 bases; bases with no gene match: 10. Germline-derived CDR1 and CDR2 are SGDLS and YYNGEE. This CDR3 spans 15 amino acids. The CDR3 bases are TGTGCCAGCAGCGTAGAGGGGGCTAGTACCGGAGAGCAGTACTTC. It specifies CASSVEGASTGEQYF.

There are a few counts of this clonotype. V and J are TRBV6-1 and TRBJ1-2, with TRBD1 identical over 9 bases. This CDR3 has 12 residues. V lost 6 bases and J lost 10; bases outside the gene matches: 6. Per the germline V gene, CDR1 is MNHNS and CDR2 is SASEGT. CDR3 nucleotide sequence: TGTGCCAGCAGGGGGACAGGGAATTCCTACACCTTC. Its translation is CASRGTGNSYTF.

The rearrangement links TRBV29-1 to TRBJ1-6; D perhaps matches TRBD1 (6 bases). V lost 6 bases and J 5 bases, leaving 17 bases between the germline ends. The length of the CDR3 is 15 residues. Germline CDR1 is SQVTM and CDR2 is ANQGSEA. As DNA, the CDR3 is TGCAGCGTACGTGTGGACAGTGGAAATAATTCACCCCTCCACTTT. This translates into CSVRVDSGNNSPLHF.

This clonotype was found many times. CDR3: CASSFSPSGKTYNEQFF. Written as DNA, the CDR3 is TGTGCCAGCAGCTTCTCTCCTAGCGGAAAAACCTACAATGAGCAGTTCTTC. The genes are TRBV7-9 and TRBJ2-1; 7 bases agree with TRBD2. Unmatched junction bases numbered 10, after V lost 3 bases and J lost 2 bases. This CDR3 comprises 17 residues. CDR1 is SEHNR and CDR2 is FQNEAQ in the germline V gene (reference sequence).

This clonotype was seen repeatedly, ten times or more. This sequence joins TRBV30 and TRBJ2-2; no clear D gene. The CDR3 contains 12 residues. Germline CDR1 reads GTSNPN; CDR2 reads SVGIG (reference sequence). The ends were cut back, 2 bases at V and 8 bases at J, with 9 bases in the middle. CDR3 residues: CAWSFTQGELFF. The DNA of the CDR3 is TGTGCCTGGAGTTTTACCCAGGGGGAGCTGTTTTTT.

There are many counts of this clonotype. V is TRBV7-9 and J is TRBJ1-2; 7 bases map to TRBD1. The CDR3 loop spans 13 amino acids. Trimming took 2 bases from V and 7 from J; bases not matched to a gene: 4. Germline V CDR1 and CDR2: SEHNR, FQNEAQ (reference sequence). The CDR3 sequence: CASSLRQGLGYTF. The CDR3 coding sequence is TGTGCCAGCAGCTTACGACAGGGTCTTGGCTACACCTTC.

This chain connects TRBV7-9 to TRBJ2-7; TRBD1 agrees at 8 bases. Unmatched junction bases numbered 8, after V lost 5 bases and J lost 5 bases. This CDR3 region has 14 residues. Germline lookup yields CDR1 SEHNR and CDR2 FQNEAQ (reference sequence). The CDR3 loop is CASSPRQGLDEQYF. Written as DNA, the CDR3 is TGTGCCAGCAGCCCAAGACAGGGGCTGGACGAGCAGTACTTC.

This clonotype has only a few counts. This chain connects TRBV5-1 to TRBJ1-1; a possible D gene is TRBD1 (6 bases). Trimming stripped 0 bases from V and 5 bases from J, with 11 bases between. This CDR3 comprises 14 residues. Germline V lookup: CDR1 SGHRS, CDR2 YFSETQ. In DNA form, the CDR3 reads TGCGCCAGCAGCTTGGACAGGGTCCTTACTGAAGCTTTCTTT. This sequence encodes CASSLDRVLTEAFF.

This clonotype was counted a single time. The V and J genes are TRBV29-1 and TRBJ2-5, with TRBD2 as a possible D gene (6 bases). Trimming cost V 7 bases and J 2 bases, with 14 bases left between them. The CDR3 is 13 residues long. CDR1 SQVTM and CDR2 ANQGSEA come from the germline V gene. Written as DNA, the CDR3 is TGCAGCGCCGGGGCGGGGTTACAAGAGACCCAGTACTTC. This gives the protein CSAGAGLQETQYF.

Details on this clonotype: This may arise from a read error, as a much more abundant clone is one base away. The chain combines TRBV19 with TRBJ2-3; D call uncertain. The length of the CDR3 is 14 residues. Germline loops: CDR1 LNHDA, CDR2 SQIVND (reference sequence). CDR3 sequence: CDSSYWGLTDTQYF. CDR3 coding DNA: TGTGACAGTAGCTACTGGGGTCTCACAGATACGCAGTATTTT.

This clonotype was recorded many times. The rearrangement joins TRBV28 to TRBJ2-7, with D uncertain. Germline CDR1 reads MDHEN; CDR2 reads SYDVKM. The V end was cut by 5 bases, the J end by 1 base, with 12 bases between. This CDR3 is 14 amino acids long. CDR3 coding DNA: TGTGCCAGCAGTGCACCTACTCGATCCTACGAGCAGTACTTC. This encodes CASSAPTRSYEQYF.

This clonotype showed up just a few times. CDR3 DNA: TGTGCCAGCAAAAACGGGCTAGCGGGAGTCGTGGAGCTGTTTTTT. This translates into CASKNGLAGVVELFF. The chain is built from TRBV6-1 and TRBJ2-2, with 10 positions matching TRBD2. After removal of 7 bases from V and 10 bases from J, the junction contained 12 bases not matched to a gene. CDR1 and CDR2 from the germline V gene are MNHNS and SASEGT. The CDR3 is 15 amino acids.

This clonotype showed up many times. The V and J genes are TRBV10-3 and TRBJ2-2; the match to TRBD2 covers 7 bases. The length of the CDR3 is 16 residues. Germline V lookup: CDR1 ENHRY, CDR2 SYGVKD. The trim removed 0 bases at V and 0 bases at J, leaving 1 base unmatched. The CDR3 loop is CAISESGGSNTGELFF. DNA of the CDR3: TGTGCCATCAGTGAGTCCGGGGGGTCGAACACCGGGGAGCTGTTTTTT.

This clonotype was seen many times. V gene TRBV27 combines with J gene TRBJ2-7; 9 bases match TRBD2. This CDR3 has 16 amino acids. Germline V gene lookup returns CDR1 MNHEY and CDR2 SMNVEV (reference sequence). With 2 bases clipped from V and 2 bases from J, the junction kept 7 bases outside the gene matches. Here the CDR3 reads CASSLLASGVTYEQYF. Written as DNA, the CDR3 is TGTGCCAGCAGTTTACTCGCTAGCGGGGTTACCTACGAGCAGTACTTC.

Ten or more counts support this clonotype. The chain joins TRBV12-3 or TRBV12-4 to TRBJ1-5, with 8 bases identical to TRBD1. V shed 6 bases and J 5 bases; nucleotides not matched to a gene: 12. This CDR3 comprises 16 residues. CDR3 residues: CASSLRTGHLDQPQHF. CDR3 nucleotide sequence: TGTGCCAGCAGCCTTCGGACAGGGCACTTGGATCAGCCCCAGCATTTT.

A few counts support this clonotype. The chain carries TRBV9 and TRBJ1-3; possible D gene TRBD1, 5 bases. CDR1 and CDR2 (germline): SGDLS, YYNGEE. Trimming stripped 3 bases from V and 2 bases from J, with 21 bases between. CDR3 length: 18 amino acids. In DNA, the CDR3 is TGTGCCAGCAGCGCCTCATATGCCGGGGGACTCGCTGGAAACACCATATATTTT. It is translated as CASSASYAGGLAGNTIYF.

V is TRBV10-2 and J is TRBJ2-7; 7 positions match TRBD2. Losses at the gene ends were 2 bases for V and 0 bases for J; bases not matched to a gene: 7. CDR1 is WSHSY, CDR2 SAAADI, per germline. The CDR3 is 16 amino acids. CDR3 DNA: TGCGCCAGCAGTGAGGCGGGGGTCCTGAGCTCCTACGAGCAGTACTTC. Protein product: CASSEAGVLSSYEQYF.

This clonotype was observed at least ten times. The V and J genes are TRBV30 and TRBJ2-7; 8 bases map to TRBD1. This CDR3 is built from 15 residues. Germline CDR1 reads GTSNPN; CDR2 reads SVGIG (reference sequence). Trimming removed 3 bases from V and 6 bases from J; junction bases left unmatched: 13. CDR3 amino acids: CAWSPLGQGAVEQYF. The CDR3, as DNA: TGTGCCTGGAGCCCGTTAGGGCAGGGGGCTGTCGAGCAGTACTTC.

This clonotype was seen a handful of times. The rearrangement uses TRBV15 and TRBJ2-5; TRBD1 agrees at 8 bases. V gave up 4 bases and J gave up 5 bases; unmatched junction bases: 6. The CDR3 spans 14 residues. Germline assignment: CDR1 LNHNV and CDR2 YYDKDF (reference sequence). The CDR3 coding sequence is TGTGCCACCAGCATTGTCGACAGGGGTGAGACCCAGTACTTC. It encodes CATSIVDRGETQYF.

This clonotype showed up many times. The rearrangement joins TRBV28 to TRBJ2-7; 7 nucleotides line up with TRBD1. CDR1 is MDHEN, CDR2 SYDVKM, per germline. The CDR3 is 15 amino acids. The ends lost 2 bases at V and 4 bases at J; junction bases unmatched: 8. CDR3 protein: CASSLQGGMVYEQYF. In DNA, the CDR3 is TGTGCCAGCAGTTTACAAGGGGGCATGGTATACGAGCAGTACTTC.

This clonotype showed up just a few times. The chain is built from TRBV9 and TRBJ2-2; D is unresolved. The CDR3 consists of 16 residues. Between the trimmed V and J ends, which lost 0 bases and 0 bases, there was a span of 9 bases. CDR1 and CDR2 (germline): SGDLS, YYNGEE. CDR3 in amino acids: CASSVEGHSNTGELFF. The CDR3 coding sequence is TGTGCCAGCAGCGTAGAAGGGCATTCGAACACCGGGGAGCTGTTTTTT.

In its sample, this clonotype was seen many times. The V and J genes are TRBV6-1 and TRBJ1-2; D is undetermined. V lost 1 base and J lost 8, with 5 bases in between. This CDR3 has 11 residues. Germline CDR1 is MNHNS and CDR2 is SASEGT. The CDR3 sequence: CASSEVIGYTF. CDR3 DNA sequence: TGTGCCAGCAGTGAAGTTATCGGCTACACCTTC.

With regard to this clonotype: A junction end diverges from the germline sequence, so it may reflect a read error. V is TRBV28 and J is TRBJ2-3, with 8 bases fitting TRBD1. The CDR3 contains 13 residues. Germline values: CDR1 MDHEN, CDR2 SYDVKM. The CDR3 region is CASSFQGTGTQYF. The CDR3 region has the DNA TGTGCCAGCAGTTTCCAGGGGACAGGTACGCAGTATTTT.

This clonotype was picked up many times. This chain connects TRBV7-9 to TRBJ1-1, with a weak D call TRBD1 (5 bases). This CDR3 has 16 amino acids. V lost 4 bases, J lost 7 bases, and 22 bases lay in between. Germline V CDR1 and CDR2: SEHNR, FQNEAQ (reference sequence). CDR3 residues: CASSSPPLGQKFEAFF. The CDR3 nucleotides are TGTGCCAGCAGCTCCCCGCCGTTGGGGCAGAAATTTGAAGCTTTCTTT.

This clonotype showed up many times. The chain couples TRBV7-2 to TRBJ1-5; weak D call: TRBD1 (5 bases). Germline V gene sequence: CDR1 SGHTA, CDR2 FQGNSA. The CDR3 contains 15 residues. V lost 3 bases and J lost 0, with 9 bases in between. CDR3 amino acids: CASSFGTYSNQPQHF. The CDR3 DNA reads as TGTGCCAGCAGCTTTGGGACTTATAGCAATCAGCCCCAGCATTTT. The whole variable domain, filled in from reference TRBV7-2 and TRBJ1-5, reads GAGVSQSPSNKVTEKGKDVELRCDPISGHTALYWYRQSLGQGLEFLIYFQGNSAPDKSGLPSDRFSAERTGGSVSTLTIQRTQQEDSAVYLCASSFGTYSNQPQHFGDGTRLSIL.

J is TRBJ2-7 and V is TRBV11-2; 8 bases map to TRBD1. This CDR3 is built from 15 residues. The V segment lost 4 bases and the J segment 3 bases; nucleotides outside the gene matches: 8. In germline, CDR1 is SGHAT, CDR2 FQNNGV. The chain's CDR3 is CASSSKQGGDYEQYF. In DNA, the CDR3 is TGTGCCAGCAGCTCCAAACAGGGGGGAGACTACGAGCAGTACTTC.

This clonotype was seen a few times. This chain uses TRBV19 with TRBJ1-5; D is possibly TRBD1 (5 bases). This CDR3 has 15 amino acids. V dropped 3 bases and J dropped 5 bases, with 14 bases sitting between them. Looked up from germline, CDR1 is LNHDA and CDR2 is SQIVND (reference sequence). The CDR3 bases are TGTGCCAGTAGTATTGGAGGGGCGGGTCATCAGCCCCAGCATTTT. Its protein is CASSIGGAGHQPQHF. The full variable domain, with the rest looked up from reference TRBV19 and TRBJ1-5, is DGGITQSPKYLFRKEGQNVTLSCEQNLNHDAMYWYRQDPGQGLRLIYYSQIVNDFQKGDIAEGYSVSREKKESFPLTVTSAQKNPTAFYLCASSIGGAGHQPQHFGDGTRLSIL.

The genes are TRBV5-8 and TRBJ1-6; 7 nucleotides match TRBD1. Germline V gene data show CDR1 as SGHTS and CDR2 as YDEGEE. This CDR3 region has 16 residues. Losses at the gene ends were 6 bases for V and 1 base for J; bases not matched to a gene: 7. DNA for the CDR3: TGTGCCAGCACCCTGGGACAGACGTCCTATAATTCACCCCTCCACTTT. Protein: CASTLGQTSYNSPLHF.

This clonotype was observed at least ten times. The chain uses TRBV24-1 and TRBJ2-1, with 9 bases identical to TRBD2. This CDR3 is 16 amino acids long. Germline V gene data show CDR1 as KGHDR and CDR2 as SFDVKD. Trimming took 4 bases from V and 7 from J; bases not matched to a gene: 10. As DNA, the CDR3 is TGTGCCACCAGTGAGTCTCCCGGGACTAGCAAGAATGAGCAGTTCTTC. Residues: CATSESPGTSKNEQFF.